The rows below give T cell receptor beta chains drawn from one sample of a study of blood T cell repertoires in COVID-19. Only in-frame clones appear in the TCRdb table, and some are missing; sequencing was by immunoSEQ multiplex PCR. The sample consists of tens of thousands of clones, approximately 89% of them appearing once. The material sequenced was peripheral blood. The source is a human donor in a cohort sampled during active COVID-19. The CDR3 runs from the conserved cysteine through the conserved F or W. The D gene is left open where the match is weak. Clone size appears in some rows only: once, few, many, or a class for an expanded clone.

D gene	V gene	J gene	clone size	CDR3 protein	CDR3 DNA
TRBD1	TRBV7-7	TRBJ2-7	.	CASSPGTGGSYEQYF	TGTGCCAGCAGCCCCGGGACAGGGGGCTCCTACGAGCAGTACTTC
TRBD1	TRBV18	TRBJ1-3	.	CASPGQSYSGNTIYF	TGTGCCAGCCCGGGACAGTCATACTCTGGAAACACCATATATTTT
TRBD2	TRBV19	TRBJ2-5	.	CASSPAPGLAGLGLETQYF	TGTGCCAGTAGTCCAGCCCCCGGGCTAGCGGGGCTAGGATTGGAGACCCAGTACTTC
TRBD1	TRBV7-9	TRBJ1-2	few	CASSFLTGSDGYTF	TGTGCCAGCAGCTTTCTGACAGGGAGCGATGGCTACACCTTC
TRBD2	TRBV3-1/TRBV3-2	TRBJ2-5	.	CASSRGTKETQYF	TGTGCCAGCAGCCGCGGGACTAAGGAGACCCAGTACTTC
TRBD1	TRBV4-3	TRBJ1-4	.	CASSPRQGNEKLFF	TGCGCCAGCAGCCCGAGACAGGGGAATGAAAAACTGTTTTTT
TRBD1	TRBV6-8	TRBJ1-3	.	CASSWARGNGNTIYF	TGTGCCAGCAGTTGGGCCAGGGGGAATGGAAACACCATATATTTT
TRBD1	TRBV19	TRBJ1-5	few	CASTQGQGNQPQHF	TGTGCCAGTACCCAGGGACAGGGCAATCAGCCCCAGCATTTT
TRBD1	TRBV6-5	TRBJ2-2	.	CANSGQGASGELFF	TGTGCCAATTCGGGACAGGGGGCTTCCGGGGAGCTGTTTTTT
TRBD2	TRBV6-5	TRBJ2-3	few	CASTLLADTDTQYF	TGTGCCAGCACTCTACTAGCGGACACAGATACGCAGTATTTT
.	TRBV28	TRBJ2-7	.	CASSYQVGKQYF	TGTGCCAGCAGCTACCAGGTGGGCAAGCAGTACTTC
TRBD1	TRBV27	TRBJ2-7	.	CASTGTGGKNEQYF	TGTGCCAGCACCGGGACAGGGGGCAAAAACGAGCAGTACTTC
.	TRBV30	TRBJ2-1	.	CAWSFGTSYNEQFF	TGTGCCTGGAGTTTCGGTACGTCCTACAATGAGCAGTTCTTC
TRBD2	TRBV5-4	TRBJ2-2	.	CASSRTSGELFF	TGTGCCAGCAGTCGGACTAGTGGGGAGCTGTTTTTT
TRBD1	TRBV14	TRBJ2-2	.	CASSQILDRVNTGELFF	TGTGCCAGCAGCCAAATCCTCGACAGGGTTAACACCGGGGAGCTGTTTTTT
.	TRBV4-3	TRBJ2-3	.	CASSQESGGTDTQYF	TGCGCCAGCAGCCAAGAATCGGGGGGCACAGATACGCAGTATTTT
.	TRBV7-8	TRBJ1-1	.	CASSLGSTEAFF	TGTGCCAGCAGCCTGGGCAGCACTGAAGCTTTCTTT
.	TRBV18	TRBJ1-1	.	CASSRQTENTEAFF	TGTGCCAGCTCACGACAGACGGAGAACACTGAAGCTTTCTTT
TRBD1	TRBV24-1	TRBJ2-1	.	CATSEQGAIGEQFF	TGTGCCACCAGTGAACAGGGGGCTATAGGTGAGCAGTTCTTC
.	TRBV30	TRBJ1-2	.	CAWSSDYGYTF	TGTGCCTGGAGTTCGGACTATGGCTACACCTTC
TRBD1	TRBV7-9	TRBJ1-1	.	CASSLDGRGRTEAFF	TGTGCCAGCAGCTTAGATGGCAGGGGGAGGACTGAAGCTTTCTTT
.	TRBV18	TRBJ2-3	once	CASSPSSSFRGTDTQYF	TGTGCCAGCTCACCATCCTCCAGTTTCCGGGGCACAGATACGCAGTATTTT
.	TRBV2	TRBJ2-4	once	CASSVLAKNIQYF	TGTGCCAGCAGTGTACTAGCCAAAAACATTCAGTACTTC
TRBD1	TRBV4-1	TRBJ1-2	.	CASSYPGQGRSNGYTF	TGCGCCAGCAGCTACCCGGGACAGGGTAGGAGCAATGGCTACACCTTC
.	TRBV27	TRBJ1-4	.	CASSHGHVLSTNEKLFF	TGTGCCAGCAGTCACGGACACGTCCTCTCAACTAATGAAAAACTGTTTTTT
.	TRBV7-2	TRBJ2-1	.	CASSSPLPKPNEQFF	TGTGCCAGCAGCTCCCCCCTACCTAAGCCTAATGAGCAGTTCTTC
TRBD2	TRBV9	TRBJ2-1	.	CASSVKAGGTNEQFF	TGTGCCAGCAGCGTAAAAGCGGGGGGGACCAATGAGCAGTTCTTC
.	TRBV24-1	TRBJ2-2	.	CATSKQGGELFF	TGTGCCACCAGTAAACAGGGCGGGGAGCTGTTTTTT